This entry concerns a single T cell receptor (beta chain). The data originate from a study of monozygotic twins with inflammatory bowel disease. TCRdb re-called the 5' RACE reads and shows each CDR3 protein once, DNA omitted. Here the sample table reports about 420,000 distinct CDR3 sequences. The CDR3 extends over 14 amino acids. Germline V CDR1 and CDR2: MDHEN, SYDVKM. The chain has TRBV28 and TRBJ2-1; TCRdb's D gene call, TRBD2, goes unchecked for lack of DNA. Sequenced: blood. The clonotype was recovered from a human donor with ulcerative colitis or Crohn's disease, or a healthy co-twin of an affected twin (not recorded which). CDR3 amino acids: CASLAGPSYNEQFF.